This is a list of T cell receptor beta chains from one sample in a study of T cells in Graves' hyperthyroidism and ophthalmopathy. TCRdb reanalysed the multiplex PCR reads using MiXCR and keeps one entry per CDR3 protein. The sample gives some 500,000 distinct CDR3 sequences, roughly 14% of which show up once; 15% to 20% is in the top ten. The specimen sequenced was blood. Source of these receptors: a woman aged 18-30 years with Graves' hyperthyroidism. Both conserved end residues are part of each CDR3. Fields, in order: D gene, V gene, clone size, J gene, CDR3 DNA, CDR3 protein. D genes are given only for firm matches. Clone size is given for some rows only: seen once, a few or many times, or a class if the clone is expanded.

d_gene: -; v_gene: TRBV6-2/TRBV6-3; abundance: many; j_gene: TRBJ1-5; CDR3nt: TGTGCCAGCAATACCAGGGGCCGGCAGCCCCAGCATTTT; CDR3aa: CASNTRGRQPQHF
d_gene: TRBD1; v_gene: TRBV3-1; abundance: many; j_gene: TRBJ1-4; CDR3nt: TGTGCCAGCAGCCTAAACGGACAGGGGGCGCGGGAAAAACTGTTTTTT; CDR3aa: CASSLNGQGAREKLFF
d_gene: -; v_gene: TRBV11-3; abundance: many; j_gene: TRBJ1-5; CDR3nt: TGTGCCAGCAGCACGGATGGAGATCAGCCCCAGCATTTT; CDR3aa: CASSTDGDQPQHF
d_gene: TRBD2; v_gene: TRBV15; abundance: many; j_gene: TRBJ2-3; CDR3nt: TGTGCCACCAGTCCTAGCGGGAGGTGGGGAGATACGCAGTATTTT; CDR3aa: CATSPSGRWGDTQYF
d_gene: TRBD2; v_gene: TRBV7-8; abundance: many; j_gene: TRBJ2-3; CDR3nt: TGTGCCAGCAGCTTCCCGGGACTAGCGGGAGTAGATACGCAGTATTTT; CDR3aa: CASSFPGLAGVDTQYF
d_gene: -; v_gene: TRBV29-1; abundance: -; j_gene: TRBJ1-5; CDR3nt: TGCAGCGTTGGGCAAAGCAATCAGCCCCAGCATTTT; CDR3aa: CSVGQSNQPQHF
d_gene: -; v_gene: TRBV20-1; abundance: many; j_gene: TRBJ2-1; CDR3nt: TGCAGTGCTAGAGCGGGAGACTCCTACAATGAGCAGTTCTTC; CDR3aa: CSARAGDSYNEQFF
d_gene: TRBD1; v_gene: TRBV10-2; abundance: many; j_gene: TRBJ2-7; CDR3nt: TGCACCACCGGGACAGTTGACGAGCAGTACTTC; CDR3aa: CTTGTVDEQYF
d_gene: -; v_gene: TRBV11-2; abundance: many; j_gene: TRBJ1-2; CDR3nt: TGTGCCAGCAGCGTCCAGGGAGTTGAGGGCTACACCTTC; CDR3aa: CASSVQGVEGYTF
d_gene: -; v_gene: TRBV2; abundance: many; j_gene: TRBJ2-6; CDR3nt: TGTGCCAGCAGCGCCCGCCACCCCTCTGGGGCCAACGTCCTGACTTTC; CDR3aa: CASSARHPSGANVLTF
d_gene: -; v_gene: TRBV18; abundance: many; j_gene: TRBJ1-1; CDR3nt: TGTGCCGGCAAGGGGGGGGGAACTGAAGCTTTCTTT; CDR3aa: CAGKGGGTEAFF
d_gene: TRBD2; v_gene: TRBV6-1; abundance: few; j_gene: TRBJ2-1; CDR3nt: TGTGCCAGCAAGGGTGGGACGAGGAGGACAGCGGGAGGGACTGAGCAGTTCTTC; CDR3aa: CASKGGTRRTAGGTEQFF
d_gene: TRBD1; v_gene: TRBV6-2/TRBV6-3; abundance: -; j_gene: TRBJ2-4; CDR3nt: TGTGCCAGCACTACAGGGGGTCCCAAAAACATTCAGTACTTC; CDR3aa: CASTTGGPKNIQYF
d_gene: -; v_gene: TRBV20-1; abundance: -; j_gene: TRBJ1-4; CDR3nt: TGCAGTGCACCTCCCGACAGTCAAAATGAAAAACTGTTTTTT; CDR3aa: CSAPPDSQNEKLFF
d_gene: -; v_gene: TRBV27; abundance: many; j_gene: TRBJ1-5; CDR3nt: TGTGCCAGCAGTTACAGGGATAGCAATCAGCCCCAGCATTTT; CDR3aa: CASSYRDSNQPQHF
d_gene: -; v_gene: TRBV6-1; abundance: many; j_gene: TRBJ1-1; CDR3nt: TGTGCCAGCAATACGGGACACAAGAACACTGAAGCTTTCTTT; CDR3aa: CASNTGHKNTEAFF
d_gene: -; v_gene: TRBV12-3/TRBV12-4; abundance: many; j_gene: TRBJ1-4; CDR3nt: TGTGCCAGCAGTTTTATTTTGGGAGAAAAACTGTTTTTT; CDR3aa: CASSFILGEKLFF